The entry below gives a single TCR beta chain sequence along with its context. Its antigen is not known. The method was immunoSEQ multiplex PCR; TCRdb's version includes in-frame clones alone and lacks a portion of them. This sample has some 2 million clones, with roughly 94% found just once. The sample belongs to a study of shared clonotypes between healthy human individuals. Broader study findings: Measured sharing among donors was expected to vary with sequencing depth. Naive subsets tended to show greater estimated richness than memory subsets. The diversity represented, both genetic and in exposure history, was limited by few donors.

Naive CD8 cells were CD45RO-negative, positively selected for CCR7, excluding terminally differentiated effector memory CD45RA+ cells. Per the germline V gene, CDR1 is MNHEY and CDR2 is SMNVEV (reference sequence). CDR3 length: 16 residues. After removal of 5 bases from V and 7 bases from J, the junction contained 8 bases not matched to a gene. The TCR originated in a man aged 18 to 30 in good health. This sequence joins TRBV27 and TRBJ2-1; TRBD2 matches at 13 bases. Sequenced sample: naive CD8+ T cells sorted from blood. The CDR3 bases are TGTGCCAGCAGTATTATAACTAGCGGGGGGGCAAATGAGCAGTTCTTC. It encodes CASSIITSGGANEQFF.